These 2 T cell receptor beta chains were all obtained from the same sample, sequenced in a study of human T cells and chemical hapten exposure. Whole blood that had not been fractionated was the source of extracted total RNA. TCRdb passed the 5' RACE reads through MiXCR, listing each CDR3 protein once. The sample holds fewer than 150,000 distinct CDR3 sequences, around a fifth seen once. The receptor source for this set is a human donor in good health.

This clonotype has just a few counts. This rearrangement joins TRBV4-1 to TRBJ2-3; 7 bases match TRBD2. CDR1 MGHRA and CDR2 YSYEKL come from the germline V gene. The CDR3 sequence is 15 residues long. V lost 1 base, J lost 2 bases, and 3 bases stayed unmatched. The CDR3 region has the DNA TGCGCCAGCAGCCAAGTGCTAGCGGACACAGATACGCAGTATTTT. Amino acid sequence: CASSQVLADTDTQYF.

V is TRBV4-1 and J is TRBJ2-2, with TRBD2 identical over 9 bases. Germline assignment: CDR1 MGHRA and CDR2 YSYEKL. This CDR3 comprises 14 residues. V was pared by 6 bases and J by 4 bases, with 3 bases of the junction left unmatched. CDR3 residues: CASSRAGGTGELFF. CDR3 DNA: TGCGCCAGCAGTCGAGCGGGGGGCACCGGGGAGCTGTTTTTT.